These 8 T cell receptor beta chains came from one sample sequenced in a study of blood T cells in healthy people across ages. With a J-beta primer mix and a sample-barcoded 5' primer, a second PCR ran roughly 6 to 11 cycles. Via MiXCR, TCRdb re-called the 5' RACE reads, giving one row per CDR3 protein. The repertoire consists of about 1.4 million distinct CDR3 sequences, with roughly 59% occurring once and the leading ten covering about 6.7%. The material sequenced was blood. These receptors were obtained from a man aged 18 to 29 in good health.

This chain uses TRBV4-2 with TRBJ2-1; D may match TRBD1 or TRBD2 (5 bases each). With the DNA end fitting TRBJ2-7 better, the J assignment may be wrong. Germline V gives CDR1 LGHNA, CDR2 YNFKEQ. This CDR3 has 18 residues. CDR3: CASSQDIGELSSYNEQYF. CDR3 DNA: TGTGCCAGCAGCCAAGATATAGGGGAGCTAAGCTCCTACAATGAGCAGTACTTC.

The genes are TRBV29-1 and TRBJ2-5; possibly TRBD2 for D (5 bases). Germline V gives CDR1 SQVTM, CDR2 ANQGSEA. This CDR3 comprises 17 residues. The ends were cut back, 2 bases at V and 0 bases at J, with 19 bases in the middle. Here the CDR3 DNA reads TGCAGCGTTGAACCCGACCCGATGGACTGGAACCAAGAGACCCAGTACTTC. Translation: CSVEPDPMDWNQETQYF.

The chain combines TRBV7-2 with TRBJ2-3; possibly TRBD2 for D (6 bases). V was trimmed by 6 bases and J by 1 base, leaving 17 bases between them. The CDR3 extends over 16 amino acids. CDR1 and CDR2 from the germline V gene are SGHTA and FQGNSA. CDR3 nucleotides: TGTGCCAGCAGTCATCCCCCGGGGGTGGGCACAGATACGCAGTATTTT. Its protein product is CASSHPPGVGTDTQYF.

The chain couples TRBV20-1 to TRBJ2-7; D not certain. The CDR3 has 12 residues. With 5 bases removed from V and 0 bases from J, the gap between germline ends came to 8 bases. Germline V gives CDR1 DFQATT, CDR2 SNEGSKA (reference sequence). The DNA for the CDR3 is TGCAGTGCTCGGCAGGTCTCCTACGAGCAGTACTTC. Its translation: CSARQVSYEQYF.

The J gene is TRBJ2-5, the V gene TRBV25-1; 10 positions match TRBD1. The J call may be in error: the DNA end matches TRBJ2-7 better. CDR1 and CDR2 (germline): MGHDK, SYGVNS. The CDR3 has 14 residues. The CDR3 spells CASKAGTGVYEQYF. The CDR3 DNA sequence: TGTGCCAGCAAAGCCGGGACAGGGGTCTACGAGCAGTACTTC.

This chain uses TRBV6-1 with TRBJ1-6; weak D call: TRBD1 (5 bases). Germline V gene lookup returns CDR1 MNHNS and CDR2 SASEGT. Trimming shortened V by 3 bases and J by 10 bases, and 13 bases separated the two germline ends. There are 14 residues in the CDR3. The CDR3 here is CASSDLTVSSPLHF. The CDR3, as DNA: TGTGCCAGCAGTGACCTGACAGTCTCGTCACCCCTCCACTTT.

The chain has TRBV5-6 and TRBJ2-7, with unresolved D. V was pared by 0 bases and J by 8 bases, with 9 bases between. The CDR3 length is 12 residues. CDR1 is SGHDT and CDR2 is YYEEEE in the germline V gene. The CDR3 DNA reads as TGTGCCAGCAGCTTGGGTAGGGAACAGCAGTACTTC. Encoded protein: CASSLGREQQYF.

The chain carries TRBV9 and TRBJ2-1, with 12 bases lining up with TRBD2. The CDR3 loop spans 16 amino acids. Germline V CDR1 and CDR2: SGDLS, YYNGEE. The trim removed 5 bases at V and 4 bases at J, leaving 7 bases unmatched. CDR3 sequence: CASSALTSGRYNEQFF. CDR3 coding DNA: TGTGCCAGCAGTGCACTGACTAGCGGGAGATACAATGAGCAGTTCTTC.